These 20 T cell receptor beta chains originate from one sample sequenced in a study of human T cells and chemical hapten exposure. Noted time point: pre-sensitization, week 0. The treatment: therapeutic diphenylcyclopropenone sensitization with weekly scalp DPC. Via MiXCR, TCRdb re-called the RACE reads, giving one row per CDR3 protein. The sample has 250,000 or so distinct CDR3 sequences; just under 8% are singletons. This specimen consisted of whole blood, obtained in connection with sensitization to the hapten diphenylcyclopropenone (DPC). These TCRs come from a man aged 18-30 years with alopecia areata. Some clones in this sample may be carry-over from other donors' samples.

There are a few counts of this clonotype. This chain joins TRBV3-1 and TRBJ2-1, with a possible D match to TRBD2 (6 bases). This CDR3 has 16 amino acids. V gave up 2 bases and J gave up 5 bases, with 16 bases separating them. Germline-derived CDR1 and CDR2 are LGHDT and YNNKEL (reference sequence). The CDR3 protein is CASSQTTPGGHNEQFF. DNA of the CDR3: TGTGCCAGCAGCCAAACCACTCCCGGGGGTCACAATGAGCAGTTCTTC.

The rearrangement joins TRBV4-1 to TRBJ1-5, with D tentatively TRBD1 (6 bases). The CDR3 consists of 16 residues. CDR1 is MGHRA, CDR2 YSYEKL, per germline. The V end lost 1 base, the J end lost 2 bases, and 12 bases lay between the germline ends. In nucleotides, the CDR3 is TGCGCCAGCAGCCAAGCCTTGGCAGGGGGCAATCAGCCCCAGCATTTT. Translating gives CASSQALAGGNQPQHF.

This clonotype was recorded at least ten times. This chain connects TRBV20-1 to TRBJ2-4; D is perhaps TRBD1 (6 bases). V was clipped by 3 bases and J by 9 bases, with 12 bases between them. The CDR3 contains 12 residues. The V gene's germline CDR1 is DFQATT and CDR2 SNEGSKA (reference sequence). This CDR3 reads CSARTGPRIQYF. CDR3 DNA sequence: TGCAGTGCTAGGACAGGCCCCCGCATTCAGTACTTC.

The chain has TRBV9 and TRBJ1-1; possibly TRBD1 for D (5 bases). There are 15 residues in the CDR3. V gave up 0 bases and J gave up 4 bases, with 13 bases separating them. CDR1 SGDLS and CDR2 YYNGEE come from the germline V gene. The CDR3 protein is CASSVAYRRGTEAFF. CDR3 nucleotide sequence: TGTGCCAGCAGCGTAGCATATAGAAGGGGCACTGAAGCTTTCTTT.

The gene calls are TRBV12-3 or TRBV12-4 and TRBJ2-5, with unresolved D. The CDR3 contains 14 residues. V gave up 5 bases and J gave up 5 bases, with 15 bases separating them. The CDR3 here is CASSPRAYTETQYF. The CDR3 region has the DNA TGTGCCAGCAGTCCTCGGGCGTATACGGAGACCCAGTACTTC.

V is TRBV20-1 and J is TRBJ2-7, with 13 bases matching TRBD2. The CDR3 length is 16 residues. J was trimmed by 2 bases and V by 3 bases; bases with no gene match: 7. Germline CDR1 DFQATT, CDR2 SNEGSKA (reference sequence). CDR3 sequence: CSASSPGLAGTYEQYF. The CDR3 DNA follows: TGCAGTGCTAGTTCACCGGGACTAGCGGGGACCTACGAGCAGTACTTC.

This clonotype was recorded a few times. The V call is TRBV3-1, the J call TRBJ1-2; the D gene is possibly TRBD1 (6 bases). Trimming left V 0 bases short and J 7 bases short, with 15 bases between. This CDR3 region has 15 residues. CDR1 is LGHDT and CDR2 is YNNKEL in the germline V gene (reference sequence). CDR3 sequence: CASSQDLQGLGGYTF. The CDR3 DNA sequence: TGTGCCAGCAGCCAAGACCTGCAGGGGCTGGGTGGCTACACCTTC.

This rearrangement joins TRBV6-1 to TRBJ1-5; TRBD1 agrees at 10 bases. The CDR3 sequence is 16 residues long. Germline V gene lookup returns CDR1 MNHNS and CDR2 SASEGT. Trimming cost V 4 bases and J 1 base; bases outside gene matches: 4. CDR3 bases: TGTGCCAGCAGTGGGGGGGACAGGGGAAGCAATCAGCCCCAGCATTTT. Its protein product is CASSGGDRGSNQPQHF.

This clonotype was seen ten or more times. The chain is built from TRBV7-3 and TRBJ2-3; 8 bases fit TRBD2. This CDR3 spans 14 amino acids. With V trimmed by 5 bases and J by 3 bases, 4 bases remained unmatched. Germline V gene lookup returns CDR1 SGHTA and CDR2 FQGTGA. Written as DNA, the CDR3 is TGTGCCAGCAGCCCGGCGGGGGGTACAGATACGCAGTATTTT. Translating it yields CASSPAGGTDTQYF.

This clonotype was observed at least ten times. J is TRBJ2-5 and V is TRBV29-1, with D perhaps matching TRBD1 (5 bases). The CDR3 extends over 15 amino acids. Trimming pared 3 bases from V and 4 bases from J, leaving 18 bases between. Germline values: CDR1 SQVTM, CDR2 ANQGSEA. The CDR3 region has the DNA TGCAGCGTTGATCCCCATGCCAGGGTGGGAGAGACCCAGTACTTC. It yields the protein CSVDPHARVGETQYF.

This clonotype came up a few times. The V call is TRBV20-1, the J call TRBJ1-1; tentative D call: TRBD1 (6 bases). Trimming pared 0 bases from V and 3 bases from J, leaving 14 bases between. This CDR3 comprises 15 residues. CDR1 and CDR2 (germline): DFQATT, SNEGSKA (reference sequence). The chain's CDR3 is CSAREIQGPDTEAFF. The DNA for the CDR3 is TGCAGTGCTAGAGAGATCCAGGGGCCTGACACTGAAGCTTTCTTT.

This clonotype was seen repeatedly, ten times or more. The chain has TRBV11-2 and TRBJ2-1, with D possibly being TRBD1 (6 bases). Germline CDR1 and CDR2: SGHAT and FQNNGV. V was pared by 1 base and J by 4 bases, with 14 bases between. The CDR3 loop spans 16 amino acids. CDR3 sequence (DNA): TGTGCCAGCAGCTTAGGTACAGGGTCCACATACAATGAGCAGTTCTTC. Its protein is CASSLGTGSTYNEQFF.

The chain's CDR3 is CAISEGYLTEAFF. Here the CDR3 DNA reads TGTGCCATCAGTGAGGGTTACCTCACTGAAGCTTTCTTT. The V gene is TRBV10-3, the J gene TRBJ1-1; no clear D gene. This CDR3 region has 13 residues. Looked up from germline, CDR1 is ENHRY and CDR2 is SYGVKD. Trimming left V 2 bases short and J 4 bases short, with 8 bases between.

This clonotype was recorded many times. The V and J genes are TRBV14 and TRBJ1-4; D perhaps matches TRBD1 (6 bases). The CDR3 runs 16 residues. CDR1 is SGHDN and CDR2 is FVKESK in the germline V gene. The ends were cut back, 2 bases at V and 3 bases at J, with 13 bases in the middle. The CDR3 loop reads CASSQRRGLANEKLFF. In DNA form, the CDR3 reads TGTGCCAGCAGCCAACGTCGGGGGCTGGCTAATGAAAAACTGTTTTTT.

This clonotype was detected ten times or more. V is TRBV12-3 or TRBV12-4 and J is TRBJ2-5; the D call may be TRBD1 or TRBD2 (6 bases each). V was pared by 6 bases and J by 2 bases, with 13 bases between. The length of the CDR3 is 14 residues. In DNA, the CDR3 is TGTGCCAGCAGCAAAGGGGGGCGGCAAGAGACCCAGTACTTC. Residues: CASSKGGRQETQYF.

There are a few counts of this clonotype. This chain uses TRBV5-1 with TRBJ2-3, with a possible D match to TRBD1 (6 bases). This CDR3 has 13 amino acids. V was clipped by 4 bases and J by 4 bases, with 10 bases between them. Germline values: CDR1 SGHRS, CDR2 YFSETQ. The CDR3 spells CASSTWTADTQYF. The CDR3 DNA is TGCGCCAGCAGCACCTGGACAGCAGATACGCAGTATTTT. Full variable domain (rest looked up from reference TRBV5-1 and TRBJ2-3): KAGVTQTPRYLIKTRGQQVTLSCSPISGHRSVSWYQQTPGQGLQFLFEYFSETQRNKGNFPGRFSGRQFSNSRSEMNVSTLELGDSALYLCASSTWTADTQYFGPGTRLTVL.

The gene calls are TRBV7-9 and TRBJ2-7; 9 bases line up with TRBD1. Germline V gives CDR1 SEHNR, CDR2 FQNEAQ (reference sequence). CDR3 length: 17 residues. V dropped 1 base and J dropped 3; count of bases not matched to a gene: 10. In DNA form, the CDR3 reads TGTGCCAGCAGCTTAGGATCGGACCGGGACAGGGACTACGAGCAGTACTTC. It encodes CASSLGSDRDRDYEQYF.

This chain joins TRBV20-1 and TRBJ1-4; D is ambiguous. Per the germline V gene, CDR1 is DFQATT and CDR2 is SNEGSKA (reference sequence). V lost 6 bases and J lost 5, with 19 bases in between. This CDR3 is built from 15 residues. This CDR3 reads CSASPSWTQNEKLFF. In DNA form, the CDR3 reads TGCAGTGCCTCACCTTCCTGGACTCAAAATGAAAAACTGTTTTTT.

This clonotype has only a few counts. The chain couples TRBV6-2 or TRBV6-3 to TRBJ1-2; 8 positions agree with TRBD1. The CDR3 covers 15 residues. V lost 5 bases to trimming and J lost 0 bases; unmatched junction nucleotides: 5. Germline CDR1 MNHEY, CDR2 SVGEGT. The CDR3: CASSLRQGTNYGYTF. The CDR3 DNA sequence: TGTGCCAGCAGTCTTCGACAGGGGACTAACTATGGCTACACCTTC.

Comments on this clonotype: A much bigger clone sits one base away, suggesting this may be a read error. The genes are TRBV6-1 and TRBJ2-3; D is undetermined. Germline V gene sequence: CDR1 MNHNS, CDR2 SASEGT. This CDR3 has 14 residues. The CDR3 DNA sequence: TGTGTCAGCAGTGAAGCTCTTAGCACAGATACGCAGTATTTT. It encodes CVSSEALSTDTQYF.